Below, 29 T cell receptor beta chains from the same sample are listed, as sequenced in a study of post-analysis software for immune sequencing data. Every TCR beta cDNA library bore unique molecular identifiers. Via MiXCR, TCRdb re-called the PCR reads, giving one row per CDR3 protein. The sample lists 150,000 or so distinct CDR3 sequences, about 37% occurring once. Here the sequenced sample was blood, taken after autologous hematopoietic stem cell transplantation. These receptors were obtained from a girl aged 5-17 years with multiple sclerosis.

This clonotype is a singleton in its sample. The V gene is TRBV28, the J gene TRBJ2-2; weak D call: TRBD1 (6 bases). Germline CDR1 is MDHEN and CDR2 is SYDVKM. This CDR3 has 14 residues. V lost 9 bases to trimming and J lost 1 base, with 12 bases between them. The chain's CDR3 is CASVIGGNTGELFF. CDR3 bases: TGTGCCAGTGTGATAGGGGGGAACACCGGGGAGCTGTTTTTT.

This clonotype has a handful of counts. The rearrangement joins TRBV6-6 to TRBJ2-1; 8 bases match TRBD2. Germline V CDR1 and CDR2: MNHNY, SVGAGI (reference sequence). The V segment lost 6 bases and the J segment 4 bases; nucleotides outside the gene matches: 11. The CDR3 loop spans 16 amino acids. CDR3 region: CASRPLLAGIYNEQFF. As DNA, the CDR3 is TGTGCCAGCAGACCGCTCTTAGCGGGAATATACAATGAGCAGTTCTTC.

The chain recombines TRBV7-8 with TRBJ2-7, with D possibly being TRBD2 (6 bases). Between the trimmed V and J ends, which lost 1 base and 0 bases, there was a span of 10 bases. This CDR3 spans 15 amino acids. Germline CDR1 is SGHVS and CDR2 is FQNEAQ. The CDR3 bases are TGTGCCAGCAGCTTAGAGGGACTCAGCTCCTACGAGCAGTACTTC. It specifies CASSLEGLSSYEQYF.

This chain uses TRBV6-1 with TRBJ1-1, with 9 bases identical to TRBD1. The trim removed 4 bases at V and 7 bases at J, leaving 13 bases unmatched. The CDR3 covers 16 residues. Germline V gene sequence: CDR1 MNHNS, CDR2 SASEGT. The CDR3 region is CASSAPTGTGPLEAFF. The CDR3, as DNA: TGTGCCAGCAGTGCACCTACCGGGACAGGGCCCCTTGAAGCTTTCTTT.

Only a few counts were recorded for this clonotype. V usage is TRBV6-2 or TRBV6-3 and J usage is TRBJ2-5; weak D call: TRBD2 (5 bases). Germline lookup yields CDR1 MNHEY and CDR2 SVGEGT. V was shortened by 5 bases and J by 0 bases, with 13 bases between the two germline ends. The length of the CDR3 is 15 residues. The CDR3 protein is CASSTPGKDQETQYF. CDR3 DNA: TGTGCCAGCAGTACCCCCGGGAAGGACCAAGAGACCCAGTACTTC.

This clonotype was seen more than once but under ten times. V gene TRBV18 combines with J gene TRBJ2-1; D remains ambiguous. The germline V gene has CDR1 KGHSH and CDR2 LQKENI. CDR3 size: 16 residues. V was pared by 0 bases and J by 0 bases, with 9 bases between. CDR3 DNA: TGTGCCAGCTCACCACCTGAACACCGCTCCTACAATGAGCAGTTCTTC. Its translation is CASSPPEHRSYNEQFF.

CDR3 DNA: TGCGCCAGCAGCCGAGCTGGGCCTTGGGACAGCAACAATGAGCAGTTCTTC. Translated: CASSRAGPWDSNNEQFF. This sequence joins TRBV4-3 and TRBJ2-1; 7 positions agree with TRBD1. The V gene's germline CDR1 is LGHNA and CDR2 YSLEER. CDR3 length: 17 amino acids. V was pared by 4 bases and J by 5 bases, with 14 bases of the junction left unmatched.

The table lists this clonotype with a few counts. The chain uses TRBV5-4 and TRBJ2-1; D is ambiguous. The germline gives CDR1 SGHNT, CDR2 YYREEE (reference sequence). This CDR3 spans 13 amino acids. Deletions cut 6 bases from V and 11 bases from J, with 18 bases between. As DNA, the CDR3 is TGTGCCAGCACCCCCCAAGAGTCGTCGCAGCAGTTCTTC. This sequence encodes CASTPQESSQQFF.

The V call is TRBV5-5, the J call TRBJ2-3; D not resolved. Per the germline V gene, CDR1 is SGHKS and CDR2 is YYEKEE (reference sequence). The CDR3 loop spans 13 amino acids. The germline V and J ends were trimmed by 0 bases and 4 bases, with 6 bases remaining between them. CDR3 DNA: TGTGCCAGCAGCTTGGATGCATCAGATACGCAGTATTTT. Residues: CASSLDASDTQYF.

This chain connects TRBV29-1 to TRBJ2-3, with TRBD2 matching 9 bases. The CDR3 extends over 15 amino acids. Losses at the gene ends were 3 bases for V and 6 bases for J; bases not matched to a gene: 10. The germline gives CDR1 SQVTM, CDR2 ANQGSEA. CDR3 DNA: TGCAGCGTTGACACTGGGCGGGAGGGCGTCGATACGCAGTATTTT. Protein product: CSVDTGREGVDTQYF.

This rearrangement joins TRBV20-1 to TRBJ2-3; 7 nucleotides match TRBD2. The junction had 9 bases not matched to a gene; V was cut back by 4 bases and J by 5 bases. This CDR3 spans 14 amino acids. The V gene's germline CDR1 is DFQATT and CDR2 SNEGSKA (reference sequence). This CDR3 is CSAIDTSAGDTQYF. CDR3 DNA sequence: TGCAGTGCTATCGATACTAGCGCAGGAGATACGCAGTATTTT.

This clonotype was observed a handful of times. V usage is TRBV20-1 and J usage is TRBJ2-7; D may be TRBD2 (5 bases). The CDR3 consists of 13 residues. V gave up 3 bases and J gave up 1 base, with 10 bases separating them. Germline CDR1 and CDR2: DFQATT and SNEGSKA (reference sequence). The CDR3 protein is CSARRADSYEQYF. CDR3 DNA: TGCAGTGCTAGGAGGGCGGATTCCTACGAGCAGTACTTC.

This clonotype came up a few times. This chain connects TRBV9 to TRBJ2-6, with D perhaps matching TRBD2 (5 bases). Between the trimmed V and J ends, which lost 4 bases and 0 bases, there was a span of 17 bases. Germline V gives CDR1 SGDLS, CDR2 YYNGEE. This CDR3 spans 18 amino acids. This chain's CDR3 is CASSPGVRTLSGANVLTF. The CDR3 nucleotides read TGTGCCAGCAGCCCCGGGGTCAGAACCCTCTCTGGGGCCAACGTCCTGACTTTC.

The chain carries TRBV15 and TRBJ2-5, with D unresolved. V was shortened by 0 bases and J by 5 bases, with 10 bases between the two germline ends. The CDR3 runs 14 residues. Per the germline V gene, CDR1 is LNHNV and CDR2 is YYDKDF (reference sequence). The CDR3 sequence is CATSREGSWETQYF. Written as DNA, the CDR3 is TGTGCCACCAGCAGAGAGGGATCGTGGGAGACCCAGTACTTC. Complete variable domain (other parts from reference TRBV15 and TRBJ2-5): DAMVIQNPRYQVTQFGKPVTLSCSQTLNHNVMYWYQQKSSQAPKLLFHYYDKDFNNEADTPDNFQSRRPNTSFCFLDIRSPGLGDTAMYLCATSREGSWETQYFGPGTRLLVL.

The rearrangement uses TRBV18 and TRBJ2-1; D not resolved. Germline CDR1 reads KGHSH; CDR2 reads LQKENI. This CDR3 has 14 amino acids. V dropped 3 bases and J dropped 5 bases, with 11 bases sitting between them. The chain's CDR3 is CASSPNLSDNEQFF. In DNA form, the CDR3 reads TGTGCCAGCTCACCCAATTTATCCGACAATGAGCAGTTCTTC.

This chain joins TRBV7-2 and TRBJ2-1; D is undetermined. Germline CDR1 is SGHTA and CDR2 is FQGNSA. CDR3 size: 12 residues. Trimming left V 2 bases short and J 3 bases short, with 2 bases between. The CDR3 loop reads CASSLLYNEQFF. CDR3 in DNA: TGTGCCAGCAGCTTACTCTACAATGAGCAGTTCTTC.

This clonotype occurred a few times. The CDR3 sequence: CASGVYEQYF. The CDR3 coding sequence is TGTGCCAGCGGAGTCTACGAGCAGTACTTC. V gene TRBV6-5 combines with J gene TRBJ2-7; D not resolved. The germline CDR1 and CDR2 sequences are MNHEY and SVGAGI. The CDR3 consists of 10 residues. Deletions cut 8 bases from V and 3 bases from J, with 5 bases between.

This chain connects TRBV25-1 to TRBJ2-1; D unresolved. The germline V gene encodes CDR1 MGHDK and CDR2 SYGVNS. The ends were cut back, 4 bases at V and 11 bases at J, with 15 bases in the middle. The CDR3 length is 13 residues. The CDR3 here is CASSGSPTMKQFF. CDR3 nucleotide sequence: TGTGCCAGCAGTGGCTCCCCGACAATGAAGCAGTTCTTC.

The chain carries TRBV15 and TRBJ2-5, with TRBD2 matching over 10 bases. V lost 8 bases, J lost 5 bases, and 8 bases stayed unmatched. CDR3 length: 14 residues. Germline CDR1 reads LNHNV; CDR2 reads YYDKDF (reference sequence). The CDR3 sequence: CATESSGRAETQYF. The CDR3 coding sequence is TGTGCCACCGAGTCTAGCGGGAGAGCGGAGACCCAGTACTTC.

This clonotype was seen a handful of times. The CDR3 DNA reads TGTGCCAGCAGTTACGAAGGGCGGGTTCGCTCCTACGAGCAGTACTTC. It codes for CASSYEGRVRSYEQYF. The V gene is TRBV6-2 or TRBV6-3, the J gene TRBJ2-7, with D tentatively TRBD2 (5 bases). V was trimmed by 2 bases and J by 0 bases, leaving 14 bases between them. From germline, CDR1 is MNHEY and CDR2 SVGEGT. The CDR3 sequence is 16 residues long.

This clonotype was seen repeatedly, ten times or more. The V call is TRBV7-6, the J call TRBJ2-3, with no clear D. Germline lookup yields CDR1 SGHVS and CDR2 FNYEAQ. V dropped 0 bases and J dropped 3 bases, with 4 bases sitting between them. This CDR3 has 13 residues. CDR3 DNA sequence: TGTGCCAGCAGCTTAGCCAGGACAGATACGCAGTATTTT. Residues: CASSLARTDTQYF.

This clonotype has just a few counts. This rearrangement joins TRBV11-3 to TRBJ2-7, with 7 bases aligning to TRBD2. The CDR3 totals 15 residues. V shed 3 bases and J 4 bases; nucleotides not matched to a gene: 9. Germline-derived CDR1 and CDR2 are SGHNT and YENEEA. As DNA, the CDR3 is TGTGCCAGCAGCTTTTTGTGGGCGGGAGATTACGAGCAGTACTTC. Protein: CASSFLWAGDYEQYF.

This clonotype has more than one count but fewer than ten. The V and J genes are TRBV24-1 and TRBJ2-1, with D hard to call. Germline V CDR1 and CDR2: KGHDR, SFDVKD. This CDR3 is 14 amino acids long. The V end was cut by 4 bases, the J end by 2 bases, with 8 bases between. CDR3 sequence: CATSDPTTYNEQFF. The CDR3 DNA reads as TGTGCCACCAGTGACCCTACCACCTACAATGAGCAGTTCTTC.

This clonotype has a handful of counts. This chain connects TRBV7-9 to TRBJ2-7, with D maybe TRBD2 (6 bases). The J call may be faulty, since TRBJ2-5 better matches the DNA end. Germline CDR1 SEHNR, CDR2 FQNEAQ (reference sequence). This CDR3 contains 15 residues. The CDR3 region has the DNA TGTGCCAGCAGCACTTTGCCCGGGGAGGAGGAGACCCAGTACTTC. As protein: CASSTLPGEEETQYF.

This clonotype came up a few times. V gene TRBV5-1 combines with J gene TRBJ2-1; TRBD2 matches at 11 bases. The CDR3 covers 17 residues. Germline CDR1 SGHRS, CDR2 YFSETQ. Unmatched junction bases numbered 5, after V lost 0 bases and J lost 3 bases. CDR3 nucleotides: TGCGCCAGCAGCTTGGTTACTAGCGGGAGTCTCTACAATGAGCAGTTCTTC. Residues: CASSLVTSGSLYNEQFF.

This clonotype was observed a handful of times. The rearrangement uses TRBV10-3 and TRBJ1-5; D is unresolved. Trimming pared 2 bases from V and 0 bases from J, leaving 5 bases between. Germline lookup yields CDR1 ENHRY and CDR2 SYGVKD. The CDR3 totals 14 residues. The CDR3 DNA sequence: TGTGCCATCAGTGAGAACAATAGCAATCAGCCCCAGCATTTT. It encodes CAISENNSNQPQHF.

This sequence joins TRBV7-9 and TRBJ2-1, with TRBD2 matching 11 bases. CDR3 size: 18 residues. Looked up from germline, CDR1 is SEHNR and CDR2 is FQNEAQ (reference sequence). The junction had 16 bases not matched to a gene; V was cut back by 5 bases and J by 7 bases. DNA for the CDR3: TGTGCCAGCAGCCCCCCAGGGACTAGCGGAAGAGCGGATAATGAGCAGTTCTTC. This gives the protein CASSPPGTSGRADNEQFF.

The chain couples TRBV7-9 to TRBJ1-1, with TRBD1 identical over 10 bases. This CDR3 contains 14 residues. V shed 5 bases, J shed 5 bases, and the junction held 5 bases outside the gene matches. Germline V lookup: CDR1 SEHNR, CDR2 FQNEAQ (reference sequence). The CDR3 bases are TGTGCCAGCAGCCTGGACAGGGGGAAGACTGAAGCTTTCTTT. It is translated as CASSLDRGKTEAFF.

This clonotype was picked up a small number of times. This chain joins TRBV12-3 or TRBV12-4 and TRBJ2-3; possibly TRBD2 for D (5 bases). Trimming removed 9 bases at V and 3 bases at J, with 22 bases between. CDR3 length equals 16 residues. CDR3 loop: CASRRRESRQTDTQYF. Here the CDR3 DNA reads TGTGCCAGTCGACGTAGGGAGAGCAGGCAAACAGATACGCAGTATTTT.